Listed here are 6 T cell receptor beta chains from one sample, sequenced in a study of T cells of healthy individuals. TCRdb re-derived calls from the 5' RACE reads in MiXCR, one entry per CDR3 protein. The sample carries under 70,000 distinct CDR3 sequences, under 15% recorded once. Receptors were obtained from a human donor in good health.

This chain joins TRBV20-1 and TRBJ1-2; no definite D call. CDR1 DFQATT and CDR2 SNEGSKA come from the germline V gene (reference sequence). The CDR3 covers 14 residues. V gave up 3 bases and J gave up 8 bases, with 19 bases separating them. Here the CDR3 DNA reads TGCAGTGCTAGGAAGACATCTCCGGGAGGAGGCTACACCTTC. Translated: CSARKTSPGGGYTF.

This clonotype occurred a few times. The V call is TRBV10-2, the J call TRBJ2-5; D call uncertain. Between the trimmed V and J ends, which lost 3 bases and 4 bases, there was a span of 3 bases. In germline, CDR1 is WSHSY, CDR2 SAAADI. This CDR3 has 11 residues. CDR3 amino acids: CASSESETQYF. The CDR3 nucleotides are TGCGCCAGCAGTGAATCAGAGACCCAGTACTTC.

This clonotype was counted many times. The chain employs TRBV6-6 and TRBJ1-6; unclear D gene. Germline CDR1 MNHNY, CDR2 SVGAGI (reference sequence). This CDR3 contains 14 residues. The ends were cut back, 7 bases at V and 7 bases at J, with 14 bases in the middle. The CDR3 DNA reads TGTGCCAGCACCCAAAACCAGTCGAATTCACCCCTCCACTTT. The encoded protein is CASTQNQSNSPLHF.

The table lists this clonotype with a few counts. The chain joins TRBV4-1 to TRBJ2-1; D assignment may be TRBD1 or TRBD2 (5 bases each). Trimming pared 0 bases from V and 7 bases from J, leaving 13 bases between. CDR1 and CDR2 (germline): MGHRA, YSYEKL. The CDR3 totals 15 residues. CDR3 DNA: TGCGCCAGCAGCCAAGATGGGGGTGGGGGTAATGAGCAGTTCTTC. It translates to CASSQDGGGGNEQFF.

The chain uses TRBV5-1 and TRBJ2-7; no clear D. The germline CDR1 and CDR2 sequences are SGHRS and YFSETQ. There are 14 residues in the CDR3. V shed 0 bases and J shed 1 base, with 8 bases lying between them. CDR3 bases: TGCGCCAGCAGCTTGGCTGGGATGTCCTACGAGCAGTACTTC. Translation: CASSLAGMSYEQYF.

This clonotype was recorded many times. The chain couples TRBV5-1 to TRBJ2-7; 9 bases align to TRBD1. From germline, CDR1 is SGHRS and CDR2 YFSETQ. This CDR3 has 17 residues. V shed 4 bases, J shed 6 bases, and the junction held 17 bases outside the gene matches. This chain's CDR3 is CASSPDLSPGQGIEQYF. In DNA, the CDR3 is TGCGCCAGCAGCCCGGACCTTTCCCCGGGACAGGGAATCGAGCAGTACTTC.